This T cell receptor beta chain originates from a study of shared clonotypes between healthy human individuals. V dropped 1 base and J dropped 10 bases, with 6 bases sitting between them. Germline lookup yields CDR1 SGHNT and CDR2 YYREEE (reference sequence). There are 11 residues in the CDR3. Method: immunoSEQ multiplex PCR; TCRdb's copy keeps in-frame clones and lacks some. The sample has 550,000 to 800,000 clones; about 90% are singletons. Sequenced: memory CD8+ T cells from PBMCs. Documented subset: CD45RO+ cells pooled with CCR7-negative TemRA cells. This sequence joins TRBV5-4 and TRBJ2-1, with D unresolved. The TCR sequence derives from a young man in good health. Some clones in this sample may be carry-over from other donors' samples. The CDR3 coding sequence is TGTGCCAGCAGCTTGTACCGGGAGCAGTTCTTC. Translating gives CASSLYREQFF.